The 5 T cell receptor beta chains presented below share a single source sample, sequenced in a study of T cells in Graves' hyperthyroidism and ophthalmopathy. It was RNA transcripts that yielded the amplified TCR beta CDR3 regions. The study used the HTBI primer set for a first-round RT-PCR of the TCR CDR3. TCRdb fed the multiplex PCR reads into MiXCR, producing one record per CDR3 protein. The sample includes 350,000 or so distinct CDR3 sequences, less than 20% seen only once; the top ten take 15% to 19%. Sequenced: blood. The receptors were sampled from a woman between 35 and 50 years old with Graves' ophthalmopathy.

This sequence joins TRBV19 and TRBJ1-1, with D perhaps matching TRBD1 (5 bases). CDR1 is LNHDA and CDR2 is SQIVND in the germline V gene (reference sequence). CDR3 length equals 15 residues. The V and J ends lost 3 bases and 1 base respectively, with 12 bases between them. The CDR3 reads CASSIRDGGNTEAFF. CDR3 DNA sequence: TGTGCCAGTAGTATCCGGGACGGCGGGAACACTGAAGCTTTCTTT.

This clonotype was observed at least ten times. V usage is TRBV28 and J usage is TRBJ2-4; possible D gene TRBD2, 6 bases. Looked up from germline, CDR1 is MDHEN and CDR2 is SYDVKM. V gave up 5 bases and J gave up 2 bases, with 16 bases separating them. This CDR3 is built from 16 residues. CDR3 DNA: TGTGCCAGCAGTGGGCAGGGCGGAGGGTCCAAAAACATTCAGTACTTC. It encodes CASSGQGGGSKNIQYF.

This clonotype has at least ten counts. The V gene is TRBV28, the J gene TRBJ1-6; D perhaps matches TRBD1 (5 bases). CDR1 is MDHEN, CDR2 SYDVKM, per germline. The CDR3 consists of 16 residues. The V end was cut by 2 bases, the J end by 6 bases, with 14 bases between. The CDR3 coding sequence is TGTGCCAGCAGTTTACCTCGACAGCCCGTTAATTCACCCCTCCACTTT. Translated, it gives CASSLPRQPVNSPLHF.

The rearrangement joins TRBV7-2 to TRBJ2-7; 7 bases map to TRBD1. The CDR3 contains 14 residues. Germline V gives CDR1 SGHTA, CDR2 FQGNSA. J was trimmed by 9 bases and V by 5 bases; bases with no gene match: 13. This CDR3 is CASSHWDRRARQYF. DNA of the CDR3: TGTGCCAGCAGCCACTGGGACAGAAGAGCGCGGCAGTACTTC.

Ten or more counts support this clonotype. The chain links TRBV30 to TRBJ2-5, with 7 positions matching TRBD2. Germline trimming cut 2 bases from V and 4 bases from J; bases unmatched to any gene: 10. Germline loops: CDR1 GTSNPN, CDR2 SVGIG (reference sequence). The CDR3 has 15 amino acids. CDR3 DNA: TGTGCCTGGAGTATTGGCGGGAGAGTCCCAGAGACCCAGTACTTC. Amino acid sequence: CAWSIGGRVPETQYF.